The T cell receptor (beta chain) under discussion was sequenced for a study of cytomegalovirus exposure and HLA in healthy donors. Study-wide findings and caveats: Being productive about 90% or about 30% of the time was typical of most TCR beta V segments in an earlier analysis. A further, later analysis showed that HLA-associated TCR beta chains (compared with equally common others) were more clonally expanded. V- and J-gene trimming in TCR beta was tied to a missense DCLRE1C variant by an analysis performed later.

With respect to this clone: Antigen specificity is unknown.

Trimming shortened V by 4 bases and J by 3 bases, and 10 bases separated the two germline ends. This CDR3 contains 13 residues. CDR1 and CDR2 from the germline V gene are KGHSH and LQKENI. This PCR relied on a set of 60 Vbeta primers and 13 Jbeta primers. The data were produced by immunoSEQ multiplex PCR, yet TCRdb's version contains in-frame clones alone and is incomplete. The sample gives some 95,000 clones, just under 80% of which show up once; approximately 7.9% is in the top ten. J is TRBJ2-7 and V is TRBV18; D might be TRBD1 (5 bases). The sequence came from a young man in good health and CMV-seronegative. Material for sequencing was PBMCs. The CDR3 coding sequence is TGTGCCAGCTCACTCGACAGATACTACGAGCAGTACTTC. It yields the protein CASSLDRYYEQYF. The full variable domain, its missing parts supplied by reference TRBV18 and TRBJ2-7, is NAGVMQNPRHLVRRRGQEARLRCSPMKGHSHVYWYRQLPEEGLKFMVYLQKENIIDESGMPKERFSAEFPKEGPSILRIQQVVRGDSAAYFCASSLDRYYEQYFGPGTRLTVT.